The 14 T cell receptor beta chains given below trace back to one sample, sequenced in a study of T cell responses to AZD1222 COVID-19 vaccine. Libraries were prepared by immunoSEQ multiplex PCR; TCRdb keeps only in-frame clonotypes and omits some of them. The sample yields 150,000 or so clones, 92% seen once. The sample here was peripheral blood, taken on day 0 of AZD1222 vaccination. Receptors were obtained from an adult in good health.

The chain uses TRBV5-5 and TRBJ2-2; possible D gene TRBD2, 5 bases. V was trimmed by 2 bases and J by 3 bases, leaving 14 bases between them. There are 16 residues in the CDR3. CDR1 and CDR2 (germline): SGHKS, YYEKEE (reference sequence). As DNA, the CDR3 is TGTGCCAGCAGCTTAAGACCCCCGGAGGACACCGGGGAGCTGTTTTTT. Its protein is CASSLRPPEDTGELFF.

For the CDR3, the DNA is TGTGCCAGCGGCACGGTGGGGCTAGAGCAGTACTTC. This sequence encodes CASGTVGLEQYF. The genes are TRBV6-5 and TRBJ2-7; D possibly corresponds to TRBD1 (5 bases). CDR3 size: 12 residues. Germline loops: CDR1 MNHEY, CDR2 SVGAGI. V was pared by 8 bases and J by 7 bases, with 15 bases between.

The chain has TRBV10-3 and TRBJ1-1, with 8 bases lining up with TRBD1. The length of the CDR3 is 15 residues. Germline CDR1 and CDR2: ENHRY and SYGVKD. Losses at the gene ends were 7 bases for V and 2 bases for J; bases not matched to a gene: 9. Written as DNA, the CDR3 is TGTGCCATCAAGGGGACAGGAGACTTTAACACTGAAGCTTTCTTT. It codes for CAIKGTGDFNTEAFF.

The V call is TRBV4-3, the J call TRBJ1-2; D remains unclear. The CDR3 totals 12 residues. From germline, CDR1 is LGHNA and CDR2 YSLEER. The ends were cut back, 5 bases at V and 5 bases at J, with 9 bases in the middle. In DNA, the CDR3 is TGCGCCAGCAGCGGGGATGGGTATGGCTACACCTTC. Its translation: CASSGDGYGYTF.

The rearrangement links TRBV6-2 or TRBV6-3 to TRBJ1-2; 7 bases match TRBD1. V shed 2 bases and J 2 bases; nucleotides not matched to a gene: 17. Germline-derived CDR1 and CDR2 are MNHEY and SVGEGT. This CDR3 comprises 19 residues. The CDR3 DNA reads TGTGCCAGCAGTTACCCAACCGGGACAGAGACTTGGGGAAACTATGGCTACACCTTC. It codes for CASSYPTGTETWGNYGYTF.

The sample holds one count of this clone. This sample also contains other DNA sequences that code for the same CDR3. V gene TRBV6-1 combines with J gene TRBJ2-7; the D is unclear. Germline assignment: CDR1 MNHNS and CDR2 SASEGT. The CDR3 is 11 residues long. V gave up 1 base and J gave up 3 bases, with 1 base separating them. CDR3 DNA sequence: TGTGCCAGCAGTGAAGGCTACGAGCAGTACTTC. This translates into CASSEGYEQYF.

This rearrangement joins TRBV7-8 to TRBJ2-5; TRBD2 agrees at 9 bases. The junction had 4 bases not matched to a gene; V was cut back by 5 bases and J by 0 bases. Germline V gives CDR1 SGHVS, CDR2 FQNEAQ. This CDR3 is built from 15 residues. CDR3 nucleotides: TGTGCCAGCAGCCCCCTAGCGGGGCACCAAGAGACCCAGTACTTC. Translated: CASSPLAGHQETQYF.

This chain connects TRBV5-6 to TRBJ1-1; D gene uncertain. The germline V gene has CDR1 SGHDT and CDR2 YYEEEE. The length of the CDR3 is 13 residues. Trimming removed 5 bases at V and 0 bases at J, with 8 bases between. CDR3 coding DNA: TGTGCCAGCAGTGGCGTGATGAACACTGAAGCTTTCTTT. Its protein product is CASSGVMNTEAFF.

In its sample, this clone was seen once. The rearrangement joins TRBV10-3 to TRBJ1-1; D ambiguous. This CDR3 comprises 13 residues. Germline values: CDR1 ENHRY, CDR2 SYGVKD. V lost 5 bases and J lost 1, with 8 bases in between. The CDR3: CAISTTTNTEAFF. The CDR3 coding sequence is TGTGCCATCAGTACCACTACGAACACTGAAGCTTTCTTT.

V is TRBV7-9 and J is TRBJ1-6, with unresolved D. V lost 0 bases, J lost 8 bases, and 8 bases lay in between. This CDR3 is 14 amino acids long. The germline CDR1 and CDR2 sequences are SEHNR and FQNEAQ (reference sequence). The CDR3 here is CASSLANGDSPLHF. The CDR3 region has the DNA TGTGCCAGCAGCTTAGCCAACGGGGATTCACCCCTCCACTTT.

The chain couples TRBV7-9 to TRBJ1-3; D gene unclear. CDR3 length equals 15 residues. Germline V gene data show CDR1 as SEHNR and CDR2 as FQNEAQ (reference sequence). V lost 5 bases to trimming and J lost 3 bases, with 14 bases between them. Here the CDR3 reads CASSTQNGVGNTIYF. DNA for the CDR3: TGTGCCAGCAGCACTCAGAACGGGGTTGGAAACACCATATATTTT.

The CDR3 protein is CASNEPGQADQPQHF. The CDR3 DNA reads as TGTGCCAGCAATGAGCCGGGACAGGCGGATCAGCCCCAGCATTTT. This rearrangement joins TRBV28 to TRBJ1-5; 8 bases are shared with TRBD1. V was pared by 7 bases and J by 5 bases, with 10 bases of the junction left unmatched. In germline, CDR1 is MDHEN, CDR2 SYDVKM. This CDR3 has 15 amino acids.

This chain joins TRBV5-1 and TRBJ2-2; D perhaps matches TRBD1 (6 bases). The germline V gene encodes CDR1 SGHRS and CDR2 YFSETQ. CDR3 length: 16 residues. Trimming shortened V by 7 bases and J by 2 bases, and 18 bases separated the two germline ends. CDR3 bases: TGCGCCAGCTTTCGAGATGGACAGATAAACACCGGGGAGCTGTTTTTT. This codes for CASFRDGQINTGELFF.

This chain joins TRBV2 and TRBJ2-2; D might be TRBD1 (6 bases). The V and J ends lost 6 bases and 0 bases respectively, with 11 bases between them. The V gene's germline CDR1 is SNHLY and CDR2 FYNNEI. The CDR3 contains 15 residues. CDR3 amino acids: CASRTDSANTGELFF. In DNA form, the CDR3 reads TGTGCCAGCAGGACGGACAGCGCGAACACCGGGGAGCTGTTTTTT.